This TCR beta chain was observed in a study of T cells in localized non-small cell lung cancer. Study outcomes and limitations: Of the tissues analyzed, uninvolved adjacent lung showed maximal T cell clonality, greater than tumor.

To note about this clone: Its target is not known.

Method: immunoSEQ multiplex PCR; TCRdb's copy keeps in-frame clones and lacks some. The data show tens of thousands of clones, with around 84% seen just once and 1% to 1.5% held by the top ten. CDR1 is MGHRA and CDR2 is YSYEKL in the germline V gene. The CDR3 extends over 16 amino acids. V was pared by 3 bases and J by 0 bases, with 3 bases of the junction left unmatched. Sequences were derived from peripheral blood, sampled before any cancer treatment. This TCR derives from a female donor aged 60 or older with stage I lung adenocarcinoma. The V and J genes are TRBV4-1 and TRBJ2-5, with 11 bases aligning to TRBD2. In nucleotides, the CDR3 is TGCGCCAGCAGCCAGGGGACTAGCGGTTACCAAGAGACCCAGTACTTC. It translates to CASSQGTSGYQETQYF.